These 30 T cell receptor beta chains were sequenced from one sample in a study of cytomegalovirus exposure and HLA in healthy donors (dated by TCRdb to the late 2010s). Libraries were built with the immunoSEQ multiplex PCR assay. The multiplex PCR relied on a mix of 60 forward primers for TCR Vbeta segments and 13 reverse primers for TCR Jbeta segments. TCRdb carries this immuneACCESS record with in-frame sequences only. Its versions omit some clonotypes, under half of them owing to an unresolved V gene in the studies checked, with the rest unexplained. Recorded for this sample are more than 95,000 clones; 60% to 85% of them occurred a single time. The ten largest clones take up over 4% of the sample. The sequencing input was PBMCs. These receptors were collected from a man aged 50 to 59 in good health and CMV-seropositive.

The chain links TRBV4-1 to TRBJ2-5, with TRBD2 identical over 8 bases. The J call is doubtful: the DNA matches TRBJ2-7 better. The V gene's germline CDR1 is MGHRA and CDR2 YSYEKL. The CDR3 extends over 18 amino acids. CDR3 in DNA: TGCGCCAGCAGCCAAGATCTTTCAGCGGGAGTTCTCTTCTACGAGCAGTACTTC. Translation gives CASSQDLSAGVLFYEQYF.

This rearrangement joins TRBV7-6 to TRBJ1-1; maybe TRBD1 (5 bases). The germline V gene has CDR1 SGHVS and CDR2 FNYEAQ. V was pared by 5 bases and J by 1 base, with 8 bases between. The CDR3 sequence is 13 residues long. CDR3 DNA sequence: TGTGCCAGCAGCCCGCAGGGGAACACTGAAGCTTTCTTT. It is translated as CASSPQGNTEAFF.

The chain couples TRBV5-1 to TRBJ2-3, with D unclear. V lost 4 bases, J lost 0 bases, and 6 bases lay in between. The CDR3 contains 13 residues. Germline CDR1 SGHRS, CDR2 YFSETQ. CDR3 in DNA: TGCGCCAGCAGCCCGTCTAGCACAGATACGCAGTATTTT. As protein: CASSPSSTDTQYF.

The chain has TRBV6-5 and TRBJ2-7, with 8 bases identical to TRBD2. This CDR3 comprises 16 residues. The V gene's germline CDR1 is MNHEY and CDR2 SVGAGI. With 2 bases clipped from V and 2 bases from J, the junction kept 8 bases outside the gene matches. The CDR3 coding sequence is TGTGCCAGCAGTTACACGTCCGGGACTAGTCCCTACGAGCAGTACTTC. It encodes CASSYTSGTSPYEQYF.

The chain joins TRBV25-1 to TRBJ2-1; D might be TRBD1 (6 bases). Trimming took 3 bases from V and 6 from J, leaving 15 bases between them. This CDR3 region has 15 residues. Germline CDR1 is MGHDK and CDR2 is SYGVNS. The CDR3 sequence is CASSDFQLRGNEQFF. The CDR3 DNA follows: TGTGCCAGCAGTGATTTTCAGCTCAGGGGCAATGAGCAGTTCTTC.

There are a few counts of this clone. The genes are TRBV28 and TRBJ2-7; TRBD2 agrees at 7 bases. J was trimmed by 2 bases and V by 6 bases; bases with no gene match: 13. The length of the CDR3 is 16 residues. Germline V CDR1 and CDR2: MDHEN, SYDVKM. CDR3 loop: CASRPMVAGATYEQYF. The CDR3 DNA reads TGTGCCAGCAGGCCTATGGTAGCGGGTGCAACCTACGAGCAGTACTTC.

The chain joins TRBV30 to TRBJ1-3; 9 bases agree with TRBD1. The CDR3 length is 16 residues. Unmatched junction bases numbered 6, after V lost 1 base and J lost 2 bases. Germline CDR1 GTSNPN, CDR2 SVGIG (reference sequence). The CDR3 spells CAWSGGRTGAGNTIYF. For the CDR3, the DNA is TGTGCCTGGAGTGGGGGGCGGACAGGGGCTGGAAACACCATATATTTT.

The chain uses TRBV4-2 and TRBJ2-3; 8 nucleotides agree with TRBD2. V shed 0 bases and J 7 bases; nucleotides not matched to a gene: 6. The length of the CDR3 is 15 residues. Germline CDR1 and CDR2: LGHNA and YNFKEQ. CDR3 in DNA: TGTGCCAGCAGCCAAGAAACTAGCGGAGGGAATACGCAGTATTTT. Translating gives CASSQETSGGNTQYF.

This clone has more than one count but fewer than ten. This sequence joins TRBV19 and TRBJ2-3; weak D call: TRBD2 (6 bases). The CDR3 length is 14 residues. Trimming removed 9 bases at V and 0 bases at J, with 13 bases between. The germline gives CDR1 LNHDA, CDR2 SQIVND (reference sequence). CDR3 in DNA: TGTGCCAGCCGACGGACTACTAGCACAGATACGCAGTATTTT. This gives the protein CASRRTTSTDTQYF. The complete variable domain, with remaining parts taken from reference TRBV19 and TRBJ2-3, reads DGGITQSPKYLFRKEGQNVTLSCEQNLNHDAMYWYRQDPGQGLRLIYYSQIVNDFQKGDIAEGYSVSREKKESFPLTVTSAQKNPTAFYLCASRRTTSTDTQYFGPGTRLTVL.

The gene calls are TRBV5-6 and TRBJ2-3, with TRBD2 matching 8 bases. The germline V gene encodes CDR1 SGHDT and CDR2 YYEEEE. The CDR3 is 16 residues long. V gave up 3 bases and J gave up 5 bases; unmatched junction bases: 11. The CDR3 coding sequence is TGTGCCAGCAGCTCGGGATGGGTAGCGGGAAGAGATACGCAGTATTTT. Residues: CASSSGWVAGRDTQYF.

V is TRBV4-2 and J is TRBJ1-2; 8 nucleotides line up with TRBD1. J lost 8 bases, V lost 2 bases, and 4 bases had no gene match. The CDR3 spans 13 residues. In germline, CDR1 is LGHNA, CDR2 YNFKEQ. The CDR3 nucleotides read TGTGCCAGCAGCCAACCGACAGGGGACGGCTACACCTTC. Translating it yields CASSQPTGDGYTF.

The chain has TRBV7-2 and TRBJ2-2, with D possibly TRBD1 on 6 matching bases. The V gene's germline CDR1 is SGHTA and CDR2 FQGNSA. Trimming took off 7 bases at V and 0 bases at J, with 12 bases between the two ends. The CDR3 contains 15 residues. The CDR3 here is CASTPQGTNTGELFF. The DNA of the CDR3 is TGTGCCAGCACCCCACAGGGTACGAACACCGGGGAGCTGTTTTTT.

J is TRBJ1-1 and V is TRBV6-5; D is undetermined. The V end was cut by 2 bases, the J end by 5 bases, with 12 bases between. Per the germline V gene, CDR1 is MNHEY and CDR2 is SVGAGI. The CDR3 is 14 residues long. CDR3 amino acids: CASSYQRRLTEAFF. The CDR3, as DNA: TGTGCCAGCAGTTACCAGAGACGACTGACTGAAGCTTTCTTT.

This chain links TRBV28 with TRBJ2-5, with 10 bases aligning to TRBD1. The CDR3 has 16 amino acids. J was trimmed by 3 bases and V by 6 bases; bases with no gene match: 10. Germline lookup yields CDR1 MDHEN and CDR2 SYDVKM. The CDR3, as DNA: TGTGCCAGCAGCGAATCCGGGACAGGGGAAAAAGAGACCCAGTACTTC. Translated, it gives CASSESGTGEKETQYF. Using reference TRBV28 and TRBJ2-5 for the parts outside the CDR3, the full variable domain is DVKVTQSSRYLVKRTGEKVFLECVQDMDHENMFWYRQDPGLGLRLIYFSYDVKMKEKGDIPEGYSVSREKKERFSLILESASTNQTSMYLCASSESGTGEKETQYFGPGTRLLVL.

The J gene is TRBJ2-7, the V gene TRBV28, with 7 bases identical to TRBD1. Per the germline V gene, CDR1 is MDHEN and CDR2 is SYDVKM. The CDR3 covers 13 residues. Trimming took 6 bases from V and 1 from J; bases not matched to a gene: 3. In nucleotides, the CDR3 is TGTGCCAGCAGCGGACAGGAATCCTACGAGCAGTACTTC. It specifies CASSGQESYEQYF.

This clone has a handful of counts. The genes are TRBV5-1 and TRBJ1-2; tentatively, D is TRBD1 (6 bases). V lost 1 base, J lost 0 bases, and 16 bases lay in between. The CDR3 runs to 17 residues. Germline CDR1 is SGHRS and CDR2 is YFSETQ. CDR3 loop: CASSLQGGARANYGYTF. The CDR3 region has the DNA TGCGCCAGCAGCTTGCAAGGGGGGGCCCGAGCTAACTATGGCTACACCTTC.

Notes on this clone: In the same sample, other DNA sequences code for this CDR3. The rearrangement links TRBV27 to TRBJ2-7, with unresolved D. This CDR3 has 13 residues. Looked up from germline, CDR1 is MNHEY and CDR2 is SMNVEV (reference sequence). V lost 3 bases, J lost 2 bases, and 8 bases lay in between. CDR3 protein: CASSFRETYEQYF. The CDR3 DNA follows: TGTGCCAGCAGTTTCCGAGAGACCTACGAGCAGTACTTC.

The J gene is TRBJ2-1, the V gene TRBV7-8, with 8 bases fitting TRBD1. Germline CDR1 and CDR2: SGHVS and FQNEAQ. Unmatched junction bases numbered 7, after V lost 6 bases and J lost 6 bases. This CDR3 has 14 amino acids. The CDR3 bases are TGTGCCAGCAGTTGGACAGGGACAGGCAATGAGCAGTTCTTC. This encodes CASSWTGTGNEQFF.

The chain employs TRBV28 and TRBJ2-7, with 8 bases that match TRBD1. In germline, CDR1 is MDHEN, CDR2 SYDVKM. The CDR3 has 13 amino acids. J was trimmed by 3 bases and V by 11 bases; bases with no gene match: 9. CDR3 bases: TGTGCCGCCCTGAGTGGACAGGGCTACGAGCAGTACTTC. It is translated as CAALSGQGYEQYF.

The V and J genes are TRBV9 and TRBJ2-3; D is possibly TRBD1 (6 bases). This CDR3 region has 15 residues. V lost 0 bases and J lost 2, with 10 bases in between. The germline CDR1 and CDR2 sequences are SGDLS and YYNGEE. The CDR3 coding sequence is TGTGCCAGCAGCGTAGAAGGGGGACACACAGATACGCAGTATTTT. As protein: CASSVEGGHTDTQYF.

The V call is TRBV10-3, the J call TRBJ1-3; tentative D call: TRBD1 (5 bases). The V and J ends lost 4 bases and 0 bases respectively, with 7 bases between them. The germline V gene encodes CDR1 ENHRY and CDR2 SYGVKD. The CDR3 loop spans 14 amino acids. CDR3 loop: CAISGDSSGNTIYF. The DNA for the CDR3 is TGTGCCATCAGTGGAGACAGCTCTGGAAACACCATATATTTT.

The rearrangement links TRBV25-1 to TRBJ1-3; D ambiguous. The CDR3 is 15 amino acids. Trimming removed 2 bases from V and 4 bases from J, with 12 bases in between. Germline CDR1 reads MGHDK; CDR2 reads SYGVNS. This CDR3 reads CASSEGTRGGNTIYF. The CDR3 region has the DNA TGTGCCAGCAGTGAAGGCACCCGAGGGGGAAACACCATATATTTT.

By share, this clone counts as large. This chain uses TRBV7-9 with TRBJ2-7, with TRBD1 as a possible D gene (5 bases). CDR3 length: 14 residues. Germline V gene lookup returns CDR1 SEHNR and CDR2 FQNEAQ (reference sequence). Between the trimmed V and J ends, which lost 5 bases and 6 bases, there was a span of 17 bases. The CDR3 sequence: CASSPRWGPLEQYF. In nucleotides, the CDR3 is TGTGCCAGCAGCCCCAGATGGGGCCCTCTCGAGCAGTACTTC.

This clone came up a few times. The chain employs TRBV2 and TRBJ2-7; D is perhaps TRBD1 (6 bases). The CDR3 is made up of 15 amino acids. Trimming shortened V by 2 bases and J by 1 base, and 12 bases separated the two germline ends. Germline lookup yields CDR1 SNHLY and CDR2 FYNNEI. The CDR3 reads CASSERGQGSYEQYF. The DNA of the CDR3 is TGTGCCAGCAGTGAAAGGGGCCAGGGGTCCTACGAGCAGTACTTC.

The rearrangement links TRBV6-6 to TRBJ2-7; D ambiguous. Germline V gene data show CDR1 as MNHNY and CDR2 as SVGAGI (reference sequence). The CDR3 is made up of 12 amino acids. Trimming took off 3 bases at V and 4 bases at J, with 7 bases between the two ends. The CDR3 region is CASSYVTYEQYF. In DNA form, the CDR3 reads TGTGCCAGCAGTTATGTGACTTACGAGCAGTACTTC.

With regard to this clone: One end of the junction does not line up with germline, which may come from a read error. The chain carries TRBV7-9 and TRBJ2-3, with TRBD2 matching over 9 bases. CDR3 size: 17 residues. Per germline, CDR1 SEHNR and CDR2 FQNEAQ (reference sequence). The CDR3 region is CSSSPSPTAGGQDTQYF. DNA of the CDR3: TGTTCCAGCAGTCCCTCCCCTACAGCGGGAGGACAAGATACGCAGTATTTT. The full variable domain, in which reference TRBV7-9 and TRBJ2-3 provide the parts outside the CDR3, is DTGVSQNPRHKITKRGQNVTFRCDPISEHNRLYWYRQTLGQGPEFLTYFQNEAQLEKSRLLSDRFSAERPKGSFSTLEIQRTEQGDSAMYLCSSSPSPTAGGQDTQYFGPGTRLTVL.

The CDR3 DNA reads TGCGCCAGCAGTCAATCGAGGGTTTTGGCCGGGGAGCTGTTTTTT. It specifies CASSQSRVLAGELFF. The chain employs TRBV23-1 and TRBJ2-2; D perhaps matches TRBD2 (5 bases). TRBV23-1 is known as an ORF, though its function is uncertain. CDR3 size: 15 residues. V gave up 0 bases and J gave up 6 bases, with 11 bases separating them.

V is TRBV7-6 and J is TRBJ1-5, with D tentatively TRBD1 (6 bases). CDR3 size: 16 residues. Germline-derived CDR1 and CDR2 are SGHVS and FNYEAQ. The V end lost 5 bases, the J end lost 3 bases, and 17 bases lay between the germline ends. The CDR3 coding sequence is TGTGCCAGCAGCACCCGGGGGGGCAGAGACAATCAGCCCCAGCATTTT. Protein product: CASSTRGGRDNQPQHF.

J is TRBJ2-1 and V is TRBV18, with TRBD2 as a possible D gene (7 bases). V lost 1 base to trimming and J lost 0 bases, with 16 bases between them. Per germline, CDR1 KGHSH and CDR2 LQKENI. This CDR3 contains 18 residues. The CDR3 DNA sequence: TGTGCCAGCTCACCACGCCGCGGGGGCCTCCTCTCCTACAATGAGCAGTTCTTC. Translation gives CASSPRRGGLLSYNEQFF.

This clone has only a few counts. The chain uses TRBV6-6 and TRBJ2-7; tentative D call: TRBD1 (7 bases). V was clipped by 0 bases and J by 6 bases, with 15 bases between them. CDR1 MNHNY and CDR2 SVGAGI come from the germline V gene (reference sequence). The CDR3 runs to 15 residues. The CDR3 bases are TGTGCCAGCAGTTACTCCGGACAGGCGGAGGGCGAGCAGTACTTC. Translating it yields CASSYSGQAEGEQYF.